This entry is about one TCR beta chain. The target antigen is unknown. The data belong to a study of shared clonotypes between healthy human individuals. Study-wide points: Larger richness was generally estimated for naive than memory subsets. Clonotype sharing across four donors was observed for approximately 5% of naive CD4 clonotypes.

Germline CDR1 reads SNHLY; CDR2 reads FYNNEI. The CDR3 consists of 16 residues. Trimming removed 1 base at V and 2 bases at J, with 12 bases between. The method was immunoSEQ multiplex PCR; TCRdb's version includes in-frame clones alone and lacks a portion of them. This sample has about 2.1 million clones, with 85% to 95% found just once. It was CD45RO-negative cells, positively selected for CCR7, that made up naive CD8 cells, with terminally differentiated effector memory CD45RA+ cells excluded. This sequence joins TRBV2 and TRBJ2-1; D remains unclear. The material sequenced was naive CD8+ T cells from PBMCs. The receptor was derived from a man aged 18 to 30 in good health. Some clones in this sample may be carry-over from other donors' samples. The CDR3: CASSEVPARPYNEQFF. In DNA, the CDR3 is TGTGCCAGCAGTGAAGTACCAGCGAGACCCTACAATGAGCAGTTCTTC.